The rows below give T cell receptor beta chains drawn from one sample of a study of T cell responses to AZD1222 COVID-19 vaccine. The assay was immunoSEQ multiplex PCR, and TCRdb's table has in-frame clones only and misses some. The table includes about 140,000 clones, roughly 92% detected once. The sequenced sample was peripheral blood, obtained on day 0 of AZD1222 vaccination. Source of these receptors: an adult in good health. Each CDR3 is given with its conserved first and last residue. The D gene is left open where the match is weak. Not all rows give a size; the values are once, few, many and, for expanded clones, a class.

J: TRBJ2-1
D: .
V: TRBV27
size: few
CDR3: CASRLTKGAYNEQFF
DNA: TGTGCCAGCAGGCTGACGAAGGGTGCCTACAATGAGCAGTTCTTC

J: TRBJ2-7
D: TRBD1
V: TRBV5-1
size: .
CDR3: CASSPGQLVGEQYF
DNA: TGCGCCAGCAGCCCGGGACAGCTCGTCGGCGAGCAGTACTTC

J: TRBJ2-3
D: TRBD2
V: TRBV5-1
size: .
CDR3: CASSLGSSGSPDTQYF
DNA: TGCGCCAGCAGTTTGGGTTCTAGCGGGAGTCCAGATACGCAGTATTTT

J: TRBJ2-1
D: TRBD1
V: TRBV9
size: .
CDR3: CASSVGQGPYNEQFF
DNA: TGTGCCAGCAGCGTAGGACAGGGACCCTACAATGAGCAGTTCTTC

J: TRBJ2-7
D: .
V: TRBV2
size: .
CDR3: CASMEGVPYEQYF
DNA: TGTGCCAGCATGGAGGGAGTGCCCTACGAGCAGTACTTC

J: TRBJ2-4
D: .
V: TRBV5-1
size: .
CDR3: CASSLGPQPGPLYF
DNA: TGCGCCAGCAGCTTGGGTCCTCAACCGGGACCTCTGTACTTC

J: TRBJ2-2
D: .
V: TRBV3-1/TRBV3-2
size: .
CDR3: CASSQVLTWFRTGELFF
DNA: TGTGCCAGCAGCCAAGTCCTGACATGGTTCCGCACCGGGGAGCTGTTTTTT

J: TRBJ2-3
D: TRBD2
V: TRBV2
size: .
CDR3: CASSSGLSTDTQYF
DNA: TGTGCCAGCAGCTCGGGACTAAGCACAGATACGCAGTATTTT

J: TRBJ1-5
D: .
V: TRBV27
size: .
CDR3: CASKGVGQPQHF
DNA: TGTGCCAGCAAGGGGGTCGGGCAGCCCCAGCATTTT

J: TRBJ2-3
D: .
V: TRBV5-1
size: .
CDR3: CASSSHSFASTDTQYF
DNA: TGCGCCAGCAGCTCCCACAGCTTCGCTAGCACAGATACGCAGTATTTT

J: TRBJ2-1
D: .
V: TRBV27
size: once
CDR3: CASSSSGTHSYNEQFF
DNA: TGTGCCAGCAGTTCATCCGGGACGCACTCCTACAATGAGCAGTTCTTC

J: TRBJ2-1
D: TRBD2
V: TRBV15
size: .
CDR3: CATSPSSGRTSYNEQFF
DNA: TGTGCCACCAGCCCGTCCAGCGGGAGGACGAGTTACAATGAGCAGTTCTTC

J: TRBJ1-2
D: .
V: TRBV3-1/TRBV3-2
size: .
CDR3: CASSQASYGYTF
DNA: TGTGCCAGCAGCCAAGCTAGCTATGGCTACACCTTC

J: TRBJ2-7
D: .
V: TRBV4-1
size: .
CDR3: CASSLASASHEQYF
DNA: TGCGCCAGCAGCCTAGCCTCGGCGTCCCACGAGCAGTACTTC

J: TRBJ2-5
D: TRBD2
V: TRBV6-5
size: .
CDR3: CASSLTSATHGTQYF
DNA: TGTGCCAGCAGTTTGACTAGCGCCACTCACGGAACCCAGTACTTC

J: TRBJ1-5
D: .
V: TRBV5-6
size: few
CDR3: CASSPGRWSNQPQHF
DNA: TGTGCCAGCAGCCCCGGGCGGTGGAGCAATCAGCCCCAGCATTTT

J: TRBJ2-3
D: TRBD1
V: TRBV7-9
size: .
CDR3: CASSSRTGPDTQYF
DNA: TGTGCCAGCAGCTCACGGACAGGGCCAGATACGCAGTATTTT

J: TRBJ2-1
D: TRBD1
V: TRBV11-3
size: .
CDR3: CASSPGTASSYNEQFF
DNA: TGTGCCAGCAGCCCAGGGACAGCTAGCTCCTACAATGAGCAGTTCTTC

J: TRBJ2-3
D: .
V: TRBV23-1
size: .
CDR3: CASSQGLGHRSTSTDTQYF
DNA: TGCGCCAGCAGTCAAGGTCTTGGACACCGCTCTACTAGCACAGATACGCAGTATTTT

J: TRBJ1-2
D: TRBD1
V: TRBV7-9
size: once
CDR3: CASSLEGGGYGYTF
DNA: TGTGCCAGCAGCTTAGAAGGGGGCGGCTATGGCTACACCTTC

J: TRBJ2-5
D: TRBD1
V: TRBV11-2
size: .
CDR3: CASRTGFQETQYF
DNA: TGTGCCAGCAGGACAGGGTTTCAAGAGACCCAGTACTTC

J: TRBJ2-1
D: .
V: TRBV6-5
size: .
CDR3: CASSQGNPTYNEQFF
DNA: TGTGCCAGCAGCCAGGGGAACCCCACCTACAATGAGCAGTTCTTC

J: TRBJ2-1
D: .
V: TRBV5-5
size: .
CDR3: CASSLERTAYNEQFF
DNA: TGTGCCAGCAGCTTGGAGAGGACGGCTTACAATGAGCAGTTCTTC

J: TRBJ1-1
D: .
V: TRBV10-1
size: few
CDR3: CASSENDRSEAFF
DNA: TGCGCCAGCAGTGAAAACGACAGATCTGAAGCTTTCTTT

J: TRBJ2-7
D: .
V: TRBV15
size: .
CDR3: CATSRGLEVSEQYF
DNA: TGTGCCACCAGCAGAGGGTTGGAGGTTTCCGAGCAGTACTTC

J: TRBJ1-2
D: TRBD1
V: TRBV24-1
size: once
CDR3: CATSAGTGVNGYTF
DNA: TGTGCCACCAGCGCCGGGACAGGGGTAAACGGCTACACCTTC

J: TRBJ2-1
D: .
V: TRBV7-7
size: .
CDR3: CASSPRQVPYNEQFF
DNA: TGTGCCAGCAGCCCCAGACAGGTTCCTTACAATGAGCAGTTCTTC

J: TRBJ1-1
D: .
V: TRBV27
size: .
CDR3: CASSFYRLGLTEAFF
DNA: TGTGCCAGCAGTTTTTATCGGCTGGGATTAACTGAAGCTTTCTTT

J: TRBJ2-1
D: .
V: TRBV7-6
size: .
CDR3: CASSFYNEQFF
DNA: TGTGCCAGCAGTTTTTACAATGAGCAGTTCTTC

J: TRBJ1-1
D: .
V: TRBV30
size: .
CDR3: CAWNRDAEAFF
DNA: TGTGCCTGGAACAGGGACGCTGAAGCTTTCTTT

J: TRBJ1-2
D: .
V: TRBV3-1/TRBV3-2
size: .
CDR3: CASSQDPGTYGYTF
DNA: TGTGCCAGCAGCCAAGATCCGGGGACTTATGGCTACACCTTC

J: TRBJ2-1
D: .
V: TRBV29-1
size: .
CDR3: CSVEGGGLRNEQFF
DNA: TGCAGCGTTGAAGGGGGCGGGTTGAGGAATGAGCAGTTCTTC

J: TRBJ1-3
D: .
V: TRBV7-2
size: .
CDR3: CASSLSTSSGNTIYF
DNA: TGTGCCAGCAGCTTAAGCACGAGCTCTGGAAACACCATATATTTT

J: TRBJ1-2
D: .
V: TRBV2
size: .
CDR3: CASYPGLGGYTF
DNA: TGTGCCAGCTACCCAGGGTTAGGTGGCTACACCTTC

J: TRBJ2-3
D: TRBD2
V: TRBV6-6
size: .
CDR3: CASRKAGNTDTQYF
DNA: TGTGCCAGCAGGAAAGCGGGGAACACAGATACGCAGTATTTT

J: TRBJ2-3
D: .
V: TRBV21-1
size: .
CDR3: CASRKGRTSGNTDTQYF
DNA: TGTGCCAGCAGAAAAGGGCGGACTAGCGGCAACACAGATACGCAGTATTTT

J: TRBJ2-3
D: TRBD2
V: TRBV12-3/TRBV12-4
size: .
CDR3: CASKVGGTDTQYF
DNA: TGTGCCAGCAAAGTGGGAGGGACAGATACGCAGTATTTT

J: TRBJ2-5
D: .
V: TRBV28
size: .
CDR3: CASSSVRARQETQYF
DNA: TGTGCCAGCAGCTCCGTGCGGGCCCGACAAGAGACCCAGTACTTC

J: TRBJ1-2
D: TRBD1
V: TRBV4-1
size: .
CDR3: CASSHTGDRLLHGYTF
DNA: TGCGCCAGCAGCCACACAGGGGATCGACTATTGCATGGCTACACCTTC

J: TRBJ2-3
D: TRBD2
V: TRBV28
size: .
CDR3: CASSFTLAGGTDTQYF
DNA: TGTGCCAGCAGTTTCACCTTAGCGGGAGGGACAGATACGCAGTATTTT

J: TRBJ2-3
D: .
V: TRBV7-9
size: .
CDR3: CASSTHGGTPQYF
DNA: TGTGCCAGCAGCACACACGGGGGAACCCCGCAGTATTTT

J: TRBJ2-5
D: .
V: TRBV12-3/TRBV12-4
size: .
CDR3: CASSFRGRETQYF
DNA: TGTGCCAGCAGTTTTCGGGGTAGAGAGACCCAGTACTTC